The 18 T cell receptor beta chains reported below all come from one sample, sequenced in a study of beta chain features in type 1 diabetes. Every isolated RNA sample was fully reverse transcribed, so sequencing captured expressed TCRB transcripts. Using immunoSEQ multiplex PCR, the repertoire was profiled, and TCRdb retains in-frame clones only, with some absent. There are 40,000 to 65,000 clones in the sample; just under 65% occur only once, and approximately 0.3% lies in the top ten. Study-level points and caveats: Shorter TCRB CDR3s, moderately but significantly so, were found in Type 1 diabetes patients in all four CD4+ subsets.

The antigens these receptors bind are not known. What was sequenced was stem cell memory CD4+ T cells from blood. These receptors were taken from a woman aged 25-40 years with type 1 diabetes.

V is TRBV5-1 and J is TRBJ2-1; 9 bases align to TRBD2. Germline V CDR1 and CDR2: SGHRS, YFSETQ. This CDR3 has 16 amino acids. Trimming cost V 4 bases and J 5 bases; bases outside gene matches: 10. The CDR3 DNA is TGCGCCAGCAGCCCTGGGGCGGGAGGGCCACACAATGAGCAGTTCTTC. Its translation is CASSPGAGGPHNEQFF.

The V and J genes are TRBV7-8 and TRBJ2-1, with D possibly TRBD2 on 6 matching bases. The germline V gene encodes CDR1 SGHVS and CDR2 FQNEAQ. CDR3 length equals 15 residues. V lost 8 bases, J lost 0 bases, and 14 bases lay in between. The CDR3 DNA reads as TGTGCCAGCGGGCTAGGAGGGAGCTCCTACAATGAGCAGTTCTTC. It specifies CASGLGGSSYNEQFF.

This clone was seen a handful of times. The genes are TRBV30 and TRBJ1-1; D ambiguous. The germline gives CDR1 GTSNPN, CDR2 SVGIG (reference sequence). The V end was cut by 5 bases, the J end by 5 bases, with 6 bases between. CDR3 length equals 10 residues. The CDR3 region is CAWVYTEAFF. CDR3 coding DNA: TGTGCCTGGGTTTATACTGAAGCTTTCTTT. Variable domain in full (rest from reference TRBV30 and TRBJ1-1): SQTIHQWPATLVQPVGSPLSLECTVEGTSNPNLYWYRQAAGRGLQLLFYSVGIGQISSEVPQNLSASRPQDRQFILSSKKLLLSDSGFYLCAWVYTEAFFGQGTRLTVV.

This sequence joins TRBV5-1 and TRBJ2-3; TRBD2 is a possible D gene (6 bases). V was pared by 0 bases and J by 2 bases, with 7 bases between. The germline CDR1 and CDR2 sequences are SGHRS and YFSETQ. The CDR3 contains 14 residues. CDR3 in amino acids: CASSLGGLTDTQYF. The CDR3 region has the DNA TGCGCCAGCAGCTTGGGGGGACTCACAGATACGCAGTATTTT.

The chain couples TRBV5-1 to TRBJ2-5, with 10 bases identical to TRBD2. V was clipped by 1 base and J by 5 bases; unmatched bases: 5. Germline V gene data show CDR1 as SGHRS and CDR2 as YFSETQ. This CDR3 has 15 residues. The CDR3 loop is CASSLPLAGEETQYF. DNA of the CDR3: TGCGCCAGCAGCTTGCCCCTAGCGGGGGAGGAGACCCAGTACTTC.

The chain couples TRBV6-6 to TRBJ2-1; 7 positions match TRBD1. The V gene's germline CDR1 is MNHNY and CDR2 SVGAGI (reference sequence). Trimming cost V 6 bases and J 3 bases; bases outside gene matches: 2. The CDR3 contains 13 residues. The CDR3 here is CASSWDSYNEQFF. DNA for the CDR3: TGTGCCAGCAGCTGGGACAGCTACAATGAGCAGTTCTTC.

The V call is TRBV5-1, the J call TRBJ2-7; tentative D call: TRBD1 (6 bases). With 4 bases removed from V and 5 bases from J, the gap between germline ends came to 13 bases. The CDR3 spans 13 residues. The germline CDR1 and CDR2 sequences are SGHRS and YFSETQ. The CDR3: CASSNRVTNEQYF. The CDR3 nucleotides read TGCGCCAGCAGCAACAGGGTTACGAACGAGCAGTACTTC. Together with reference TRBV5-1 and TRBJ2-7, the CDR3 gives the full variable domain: KAGVTQTPRYLIKTRGQQVTLSCSPISGHRSVSWYQQTPGQGLQFLFEYFSETQRNKGNFPGRFSGRQFSNSRSEMNVSTLELGDSALYLCASSNRVTNEQYFGPGTRLTVT.

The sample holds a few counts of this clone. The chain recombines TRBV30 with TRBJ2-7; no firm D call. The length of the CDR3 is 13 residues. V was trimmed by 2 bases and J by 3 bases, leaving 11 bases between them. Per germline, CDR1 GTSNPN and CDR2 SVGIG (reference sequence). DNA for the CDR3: TGTGCCTGGAGTCCTCAGAATATCTACGAGCAGTACTTC. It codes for CAWSPQNIYEQYF.

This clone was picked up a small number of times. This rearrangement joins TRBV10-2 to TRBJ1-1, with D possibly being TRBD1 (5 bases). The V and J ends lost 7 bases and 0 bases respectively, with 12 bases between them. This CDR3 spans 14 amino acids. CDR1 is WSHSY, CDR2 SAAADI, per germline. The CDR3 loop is CASKNRLMNTEAFF. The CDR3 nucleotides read TGCGCCAGCAAAAACAGGCTAATGAACACTGAAGCTTTCTTT.

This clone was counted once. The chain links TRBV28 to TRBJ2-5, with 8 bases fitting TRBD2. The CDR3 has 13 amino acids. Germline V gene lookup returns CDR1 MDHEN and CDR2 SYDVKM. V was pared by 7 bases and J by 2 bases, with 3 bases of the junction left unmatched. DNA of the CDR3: TGTGCCAGCACTAGCGGGCGACAAGAGACCCAGTACTTC. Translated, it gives CASTSGRQETQYF.

The CDR3 reads CASSPGLADYNEQFF. CDR3 coding DNA: TGTGCCAGCAGCCCGGGACTAGCGGACTACAATGAGCAGTTCTTC. The chain links TRBV9 to TRBJ2-1, with 11 bases aligning to TRBD2. V shed 4 bases, J shed 3 bases, and the junction held 3 bases outside the gene matches. Germline CDR1 SGDLS, CDR2 YYNGEE. The CDR3 covers 15 residues.

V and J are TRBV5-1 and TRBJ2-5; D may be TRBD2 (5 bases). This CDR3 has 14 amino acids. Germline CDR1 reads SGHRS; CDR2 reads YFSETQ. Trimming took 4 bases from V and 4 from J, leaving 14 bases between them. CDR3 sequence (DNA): TGCGCCAGCAGCGCCCAAGGCGAGGGAGAGACCCAGTACTTC. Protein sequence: CASSAQGEGETQYF.

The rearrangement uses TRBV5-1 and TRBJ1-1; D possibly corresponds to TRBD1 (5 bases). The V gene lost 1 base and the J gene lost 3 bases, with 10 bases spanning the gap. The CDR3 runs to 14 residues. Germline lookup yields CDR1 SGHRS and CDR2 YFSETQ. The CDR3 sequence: CASSLSGGDTEAFF. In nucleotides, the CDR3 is TGCGCCAGCAGCTTGTCTGGGGGGGACACTGAAGCTTTCTTT.

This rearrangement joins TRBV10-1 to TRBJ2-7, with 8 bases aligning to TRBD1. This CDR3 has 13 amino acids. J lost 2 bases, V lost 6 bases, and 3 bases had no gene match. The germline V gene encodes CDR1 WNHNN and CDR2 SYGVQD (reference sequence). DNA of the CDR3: TGCGCCAGCAGCCAGGACAGGGCCTACGAGCAGTACTTC. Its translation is CASSQDRAYEQYF.

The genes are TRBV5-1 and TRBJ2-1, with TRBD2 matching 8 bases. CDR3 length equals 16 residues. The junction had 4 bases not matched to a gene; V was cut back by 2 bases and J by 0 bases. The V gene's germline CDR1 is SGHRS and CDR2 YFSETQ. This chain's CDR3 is CASSLAGTSSYNEQFF. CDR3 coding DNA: TGCGCCAGCAGCTTAGCCGGGACTAGCTCCTACAATGAGCAGTTCTTC.

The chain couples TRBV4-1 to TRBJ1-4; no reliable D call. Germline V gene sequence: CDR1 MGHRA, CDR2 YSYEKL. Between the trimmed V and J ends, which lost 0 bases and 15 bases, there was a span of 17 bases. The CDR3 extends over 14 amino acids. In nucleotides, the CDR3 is TGCGCCAGCAGCCAAGATCGGCCACCACTAGAATTGTTTTTT. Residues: CASSQDRPPLELFF.

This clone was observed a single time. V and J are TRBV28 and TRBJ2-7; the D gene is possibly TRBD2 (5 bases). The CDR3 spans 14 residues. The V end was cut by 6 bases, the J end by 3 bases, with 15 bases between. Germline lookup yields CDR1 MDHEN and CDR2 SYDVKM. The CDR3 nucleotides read TGTGCCAGCAGCGCGGGCGGTTTGAGCTACGAGCAGTACTTC. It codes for CASSAGGLSYEQYF.

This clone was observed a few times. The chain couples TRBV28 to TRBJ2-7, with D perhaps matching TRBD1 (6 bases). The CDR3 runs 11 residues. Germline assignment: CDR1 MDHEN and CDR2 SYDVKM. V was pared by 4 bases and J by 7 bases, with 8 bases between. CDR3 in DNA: TGTGCCAGCAGTTCCGGGACAGAGCAGTACTTC. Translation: CASSSGTEQYF.